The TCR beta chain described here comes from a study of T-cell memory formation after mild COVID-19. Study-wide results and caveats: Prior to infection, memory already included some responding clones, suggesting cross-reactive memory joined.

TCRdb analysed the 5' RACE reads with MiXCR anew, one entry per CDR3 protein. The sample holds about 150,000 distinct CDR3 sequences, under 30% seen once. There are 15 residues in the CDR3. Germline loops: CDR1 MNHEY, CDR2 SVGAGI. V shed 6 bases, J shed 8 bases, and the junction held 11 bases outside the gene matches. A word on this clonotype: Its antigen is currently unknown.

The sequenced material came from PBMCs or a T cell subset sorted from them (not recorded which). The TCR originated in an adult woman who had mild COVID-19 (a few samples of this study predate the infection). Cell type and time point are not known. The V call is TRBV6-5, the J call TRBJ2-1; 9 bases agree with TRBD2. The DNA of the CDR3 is TGTGCCAGCAGGACTACGGGACTAGCCCTCGATGAGCAGTTCTTC. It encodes CASRTTGLALDEQFF.